This TCR beta chain is from a study of T cell responses to AZD1222 COVID-19 vaccine. The CDR3 sequence is 14 residues long. With V trimmed by 7 bases and J by 6 bases, 9 bases remained unmatched. Germline V gives CDR1 SNHLY, CDR2 FYNNEI. Study findings and constraints: Donors were mostly white British, more females; clonal diversity possibly underestimated. Across spike, vaccine-associated CD4 TCRs were found, dominant at 160-218 and 743-854. Baseline antibody screening turned up just five to seven seropositive AZD1222 recipients. Nearly half of spike-specific TCRs reportedly target variant regions that are unmutated in the B.1.351 and B.1.1.7 variants.

Assay used: immunoSEQ multiplex PCR; TCRdb lists only in-frame clones, some missing. Of 100,000 to 150,000 clones listed, just under 95% were seen once; the top ten hold roughly 6.6%. Concerning this clone: Its specificity is unknown.

This specimen consisted of peripheral blood, obtained on day 0 of AZD1222 vaccination. This TCR was recovered from an adult in good health. The V gene is TRBV2, the J gene TRBJ2-1; 7 bases align to TRBD2. The CDR3 protein is CASTRTRGSNEQFF. CDR3 in DNA: TGTGCCAGCACAAGGACTAGAGGTTCCAATGAGCAGTTCTTC.